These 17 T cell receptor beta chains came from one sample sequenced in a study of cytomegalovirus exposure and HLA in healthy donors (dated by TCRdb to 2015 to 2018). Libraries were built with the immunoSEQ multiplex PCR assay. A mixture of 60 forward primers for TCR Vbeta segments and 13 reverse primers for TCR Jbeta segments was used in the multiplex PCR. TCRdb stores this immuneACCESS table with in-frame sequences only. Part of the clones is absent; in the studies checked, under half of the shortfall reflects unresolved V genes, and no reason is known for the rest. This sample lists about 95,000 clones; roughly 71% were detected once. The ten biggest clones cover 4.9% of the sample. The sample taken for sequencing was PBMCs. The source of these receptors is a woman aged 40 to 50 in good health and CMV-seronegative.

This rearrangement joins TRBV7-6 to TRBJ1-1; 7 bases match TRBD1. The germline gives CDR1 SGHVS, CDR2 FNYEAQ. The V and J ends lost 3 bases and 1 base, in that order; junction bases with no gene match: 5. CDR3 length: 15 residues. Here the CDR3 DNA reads TGTGCCAGCAGCTTGGGAAGGGGGCCGAACACTGAAGCTTTCTTT. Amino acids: CASSLGRGPNTEAFF.

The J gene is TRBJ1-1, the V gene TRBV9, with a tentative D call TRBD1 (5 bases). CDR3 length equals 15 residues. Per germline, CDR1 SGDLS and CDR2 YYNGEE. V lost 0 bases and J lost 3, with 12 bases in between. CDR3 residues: CASSVAGRADTEAFF. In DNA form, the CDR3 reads TGTGCCAGCAGCGTAGCCGGCAGGGCAGACACTGAAGCTTTCTTT.

Here the CDR3 reads CASSIDPSLETKETQYF. CDR3 DNA: TGTGCCAGTAGTATAGATCCTTCACTAGAAACCAAAGAGACCCAGTACTTC. This chain links TRBV19 with TRBJ2-5, with a possible D match to TRBD2 (5 bases). The CDR3 has 17 residues. Germline V CDR1 and CDR2: LNHDA, SQIVND (reference sequence). V dropped 0 bases and J dropped 3 bases, with 17 bases sitting between them.

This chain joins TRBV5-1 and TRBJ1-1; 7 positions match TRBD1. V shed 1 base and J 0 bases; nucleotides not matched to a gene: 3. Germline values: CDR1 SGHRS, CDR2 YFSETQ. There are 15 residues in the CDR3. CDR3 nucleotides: TGCGCCAGCAGCTTGTGGACAGGAATGAACACTGAAGCTTTCTTT. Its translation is CASSLWTGMNTEAFF.

CDR3 region: CASSPTGTVLNTEAFF. DNA for the CDR3: TGTGCCAGCAGCCCGACAGGGACCGTTTTGAACACTGAAGCTTTCTTT. V gene TRBV7-8 combines with J gene TRBJ1-1; 7 nucleotides align to TRBD1. The CDR3 loop spans 16 amino acids. The ends lost 5 bases at V and 0 bases at J; junction bases unmatched: 9. The germline V gene has CDR1 SGHVS and CDR2 FQNEAQ. Full variable domain (outside the CDR3, taken from reference TRBV7-8 and TRBJ1-1): GAGVSQSPRYKVAKRGQDVALRCDPISGHVSLFWYQQALGQGPEFLTYFQNEAQLDKSGLPSDRFFAERPEGSVSTLKIQRTQQEDSAVYLCASSPTGTVLNTEAFFGQGTRLTVV.

CDR3 DNA: TGTGCCAGCAGCACACAGGTACAAGAGACCCAGTACTTC. It yields the protein CASSTQVQETQYF. The V gene is TRBV14, the J gene TRBJ2-5; D may be TRBD1 (5 bases). CDR1 and CDR2 (germline): SGHDN, FVKESK. Trimming removed 5 bases from V and 2 bases from J, with 9 bases in between. The CDR3 is made up of 13 amino acids.

The CDR3 DNA is TGTGCCAGCAGCCCGCGACAGGGAGTAACTAACTATGGCTACACCTTC. Its translation: CASSPRQGVTNYGYTF. This chain connects TRBV9 to TRBJ1-2; 7 nucleotides agree with TRBD1. CDR1 and CDR2 (germline): SGDLS, YYNGEE. This CDR3 spans 16 amino acids. V dropped 4 bases and J dropped 0; count of bases not matched to a gene: 9.

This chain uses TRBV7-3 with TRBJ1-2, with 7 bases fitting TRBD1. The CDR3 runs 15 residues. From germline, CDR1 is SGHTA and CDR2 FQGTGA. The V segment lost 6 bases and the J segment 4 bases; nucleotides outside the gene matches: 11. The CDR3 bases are TGTGCCAGCAGATTCAGACAGGGTGACCCCTATGGCTACACCTTC. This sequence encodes CASRFRQGDPYGYTF.

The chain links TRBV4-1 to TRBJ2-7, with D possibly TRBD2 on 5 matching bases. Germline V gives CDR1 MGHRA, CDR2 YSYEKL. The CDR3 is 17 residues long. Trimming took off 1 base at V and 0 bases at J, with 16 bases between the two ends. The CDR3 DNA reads TGCGCCAGCAGCCAAGTGCCGGGCGCGGGCCCCTCCTACGAGCAGTACTTC. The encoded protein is CASSQVPGAGPSYEQYF.

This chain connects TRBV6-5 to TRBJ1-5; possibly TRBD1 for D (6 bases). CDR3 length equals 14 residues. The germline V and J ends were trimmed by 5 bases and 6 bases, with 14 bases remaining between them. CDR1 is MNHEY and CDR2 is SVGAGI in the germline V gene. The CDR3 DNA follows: TGTGCCAGCAGTCCTACAGGGTCTAGTCAGCCCCAGCATTTT. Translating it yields CASSPTGSSQPQHF.

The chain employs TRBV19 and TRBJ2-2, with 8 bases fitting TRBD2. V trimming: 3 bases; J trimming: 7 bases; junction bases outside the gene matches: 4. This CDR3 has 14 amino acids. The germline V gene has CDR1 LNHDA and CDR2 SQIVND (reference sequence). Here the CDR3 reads CASSMTSDYGELFF. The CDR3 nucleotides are TGTGCCAGTAGTATGACTAGCGACTACGGGGAGCTGTTTTTT.

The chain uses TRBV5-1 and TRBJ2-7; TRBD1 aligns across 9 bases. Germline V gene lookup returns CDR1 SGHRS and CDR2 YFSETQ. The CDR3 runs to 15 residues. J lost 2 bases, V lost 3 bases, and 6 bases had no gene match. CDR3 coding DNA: TGCGCCAGCAGCTCCCCGGGACAGGGCACCTACGAGCAGTACTTC. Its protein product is CASSSPGQGTYEQYF.

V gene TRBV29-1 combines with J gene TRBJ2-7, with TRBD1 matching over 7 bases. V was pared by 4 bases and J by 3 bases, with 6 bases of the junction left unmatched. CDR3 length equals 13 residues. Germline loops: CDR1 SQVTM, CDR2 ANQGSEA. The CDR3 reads CSVVGQGDYEQYF. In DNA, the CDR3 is TGCAGCGTTGTAGGCCAGGGGGACTACGAGCAGTACTTC.

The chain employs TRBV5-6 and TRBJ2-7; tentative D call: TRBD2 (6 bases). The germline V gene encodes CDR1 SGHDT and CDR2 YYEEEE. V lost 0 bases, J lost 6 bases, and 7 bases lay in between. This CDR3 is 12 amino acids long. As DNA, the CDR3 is TGTGCCAGCAGCTTGGGTAGCGGCGAGCAGTACTTC. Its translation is CASSLGSGEQYF.

CDR3 region: CASSHSPGLATQETQYF. Here the CDR3 DNA reads TGTGCCAGCAGCCACAGCCCGGGACTAGCGACCCAAGAGACCCAGTACTTC. This rearrangement joins TRBV4-2 to TRBJ2-5, with 10 bases identical to TRBD2. This CDR3 has 17 amino acids. Germline V gene sequence: CDR1 LGHNA, CDR2 YNFKEQ. The V and J ends lost 3 bases and 1 base, in that order; junction bases with no gene match: 8.

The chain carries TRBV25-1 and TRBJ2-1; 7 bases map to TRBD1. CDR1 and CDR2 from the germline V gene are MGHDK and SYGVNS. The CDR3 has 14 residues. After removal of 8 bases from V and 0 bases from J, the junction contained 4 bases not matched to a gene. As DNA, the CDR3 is TGTGCCAGCTCGGACAGGAACTCCTACAATGAGCAGTTCTTC. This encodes CASSDRNSYNEQFF.

This chain's CDR3 is CASSLEGLAVYNEQFF. CDR3 nucleotides: TGTGCCAGCAGCTTGGAGGGACTAGCGGTCTACAATGAGCAGTTCTTC. The chain carries TRBV5-4 and TRBJ2-1; 11 bases are shared with TRBD2. The V and J ends lost 0 bases and 3 bases, in that order; junction bases with no gene match: 2. This CDR3 region has 16 residues. Germline assignment: CDR1 SGHNT and CDR2 YYREEE (reference sequence).